This passage covers 6 T cell receptor beta chains from one sample sequenced in a study of OX40 agonist ivuxolimab in advanced cancers. The method was immunoSEQ multiplex PCR; TCRdb's version includes in-frame clones alone and lacks a portion of them. The profile shows over 20,000 clones, roughly 80% of them singletons. Sequences were derived from CD4+ or CD8+ T cells sorted from blood, sampled in a trial of the OX40 agonist ivuxolimab. These receptor sequences come from an adult with an advanced solid tumor such as melanoma, head and neck, liver or kidney cancer.

The chain employs TRBV9 and TRBJ2-1; the match to TRBD2 covers 13 bases. V trimming: 4 bases; J trimming: 10 bases; junction bases outside the gene matches: 8. This CDR3 has 15 residues. Germline lookup yields CDR1 SGDLS and CDR2 YYNGEE. The CDR3 sequence: CASSPWTSGSQEQFF. DNA for the CDR3: TGTGCCAGCAGCCCGTGGACTAGCGGGAGTCAGGAGCAGTTCTTC.

This chain joins TRBV6-5 and TRBJ1-1; D is undetermined. V was shortened by 4 bases and J by 7 bases, with 7 bases between the two germline ends. The CDR3 sequence is 11 residues long. Germline CDR1 reads MNHEY; CDR2 reads SVGAGI. CDR3 bases: TGTGCCAGCAGTTCCCGAGGTGAAGCTTTCTTT. Protein product: CASSSRGEAFF.

The chain joins TRBV7-2 to TRBJ2-7, with unresolved D. Deletions cut 0 bases from V and 3 bases from J, with 6 bases between. The CDR3 spans 13 residues. Germline V CDR1 and CDR2: SGHTA, FQGNSA. The CDR3 bases are TGTGCCAGCAGCTTAGCTCAGCTCTACGAGCAGTACTTC. Protein: CASSLAQLYEQYF.

In this sample, this clone turned up once. The rearrangement uses TRBV9 and TRBJ1-2; 7 bases agree with TRBD1. With V trimmed by 3 bases and J by 5 bases, 13 bases remained unmatched. The CDR3 covers 16 residues. The germline gives CDR1 SGDLS, CDR2 YYNGEE. CDR3 region: CASSDPLQDRFYGYTF. DNA of the CDR3: TGTGCCAGCAGCGACCCGCTTCAGGACAGGTTTTATGGCTACACCTTC.

In regard to this clone: The DNA is omitted, as the CDR3 cannot be located on it reliably, and the CDR3 follows TCRdb's listing. The V call is TRBV9, the J call TRBJ2-7; the table's TRBD2 call for D was not verified on the DNA. The CDR3 numbers 15 amino acids, ends counted. Germline CDR1 and CDR2: SGDLS and YYNGEE. The CDR3 loop reads CASSVASGSSYEQCF.

The chain couples TRBV5-5 to TRBJ2-1; no clear D. Trimming took off 0 bases at V and 6 bases at J, with 7 bases between the two ends. There are 13 residues in the CDR3. CDR1 SGHKS and CDR2 YYEKEE come from the germline V gene (reference sequence). CDR3 loop: CASSLVPGNEQFF. As DNA, the CDR3 is TGTGCCAGCAGCTTGGTCCCTGGCAATGAGCAGTTCTTC.